This record covers a single T cell receptor (beta chain). Using immunoSEQ multiplex PCR, the repertoire was profiled, and TCRdb retains in-frame clones only, with some absent. The sample yields fewer than 40,000 clones, just over 85% seen once. This entry is derived from a study of T cells in localized non-small cell lung cancer. CDR3 size: 15 residues. J gave up 6 bases and V 3 bases, and 6 bases lay outside the gene matches. Germline V CDR1 and CDR2: SGDLS, YYNGEE. V and J are TRBV9 and TRBJ2-1; 10 bases agree with TRBD1. The receptor's source is a male donor aged 60 or older with stage III lung adenocarcinoma. The sample here was peripheral blood, taken before any cancer treatment. The DNA of the CDR3 is TGTGCCAGCAGCGGAGGACAGGGGGTGTTCAATGAGCAGTTCTTC. Protein sequence: CASSGGQGVFNEQFF.